This T cell receptor beta chain was identified in a study of CD8 T cells in ankylosing spondylitis. Making use of molecular barcodes, quantitative 5'-RACE generated TCR beta libraries. TCRdb independently ran MiXCR on the 5' RACE reads; one entry per CDR3 protein. The sample yields about 330,000 distinct CDR3 sequences, less than 9.5% seen once. Findings and limits, study-wide: Disease-associated clones were CD8+ and fairly uncommon in peripheral blood. Disease-linked clones reportedly showed significant enrichment in matched ankylosing spondylitis synovial fluid. What seemed typical of ankylosing spondylitis blood was a TCR beta motif built from several highly homologous variants.

V lost 3 bases and J lost 4, with 10 bases in between. Germline V CDR1 and CDR2: SQVTM, ANQGSEA. This CDR3 has 12 residues. Of note for this clonotype: Antigen specificity is unknown.

The material sequenced was blood, either unsorted or a sorted T cell fraction (not recorded which). The clonotype was recovered from a male donor with ankylosing spondylitis. The V call is TRBV29-1, the J call TRBJ2-7; D unresolved. The CDR3: CSVESISYEQYF. CDR3 sequence (DNA): TGCAGCGTTGAGTCTATTTCATACGAGCAGTACTTC.